A single sample gave rise to the 8 T cell receptor beta chains below, sequenced in a study of cytomegalovirus exposure and HLA in healthy donors. PCR amplification relied on 60 Vbeta primers (plus 13 Jbeta primers). TCRdb's table, derived via immunoSEQ multiplex PCR, lists solely in-frame clones and lacks some. The profile covers 100,000 to 150,000 clones, with 80% appearing a single time and 1% taken by the ten largest. Source material: PBMCs. Every receptor here comes from a man in his forties in good health and CMV-seronegative.

This chain links TRBV4-2 with TRBJ1-6, with D possibly TRBD1 on 5 matching bases. Trimming cost V 4 bases and J 8 bases, with 12 bases left between them. CDR3 length equals 14 residues. The V gene's germline CDR1 is LGHNA and CDR2 YNFKEQ. DNA of the CDR3: TGTGCCAGCAGCCCAGTGGGGGGGGATTCACCCCTCCACTTT. Translated: CASSPVGGDSPLHF.

CDR3 residues: CASSLAGGGETQYF. The CDR3 bases are TGTGCCAGCAGCTTAGCGGGAGGGGGGGAGACCCAGTACTTC. V and J are TRBV7-2 and TRBJ2-5, with D perhaps matching TRBD2 (7 bases). The CDR3 extends over 14 amino acids. In germline, CDR1 is SGHTA, CDR2 FQGNSA. V was shortened by 0 bases and J by 5 bases, with 10 bases between the two germline ends.

This clone was seen more than once but under ten times. V usage is TRBV20-1 and J usage is TRBJ2-5; a possible D gene is TRBD2 (6 bases). V lost 7 bases to trimming and J lost 2 bases, with 8 bases between them. The CDR3 contains 11 residues. Germline V lookup: CDR1 DFQATT, CDR2 SNEGSKA (reference sequence). The CDR3 coding sequence is TGCAGTGTGCGGGGACAAGAGACCCAGTACTTC. Protein: CSVRGQETQYF.

The chain employs TRBV6-6 and TRBJ1-3, with a weak D call TRBD1 (6 bases). Germline CDR1 MNHNY, CDR2 SVGAGI (reference sequence). There are 15 residues in the CDR3. V was pared by 5 bases and J by 0 bases, with 11 bases between. CDR3 DNA sequence: TGTGCCAGCAGTCTCACAGGGAGCTCTGGAAACACCATATATTTT. It is translated as CASSLTGSSGNTIYF.

This clone was recorded a few times. The chain carries TRBV4-2 and TRBJ1-3; 9 bases align to TRBD1. Looked up from germline, CDR1 is LGHNA and CDR2 is YNFKEQ. This CDR3 has 16 residues. V shed 1 base and J 5 bases; nucleotides not matched to a gene: 6. In DNA form, the CDR3 reads TGTGCCAGCAGCCAAGTCGGACAGGGGAAAAGAAACACCATATATTTT. Translation: CASSQVGQGKRNTIYF.

The chain links TRBV5-1 to TRBJ2-5, with TRBD2 matching over 12 bases. CDR1 and CDR2 from the germline V gene are SGHRS and YFSETQ. Losses at the gene ends were 9 bases for V and 0 bases for J; bases not matched to a gene: 9. The CDR3 loop spans 16 amino acids. In DNA form, the CDR3 reads TGCGCCACTAGCGGGGGGGCCAACGAGTACCAAGAGACCCAGTACTTC. Translating it yields CATSGGANEYQETQYF.

The chain is built from TRBV28 and TRBJ1-5, with a tentative D call TRBD1 (5 bases). The V end lost 2 bases, the J end lost 7 bases, and 12 bases lay between the germline ends. Germline V gene lookup returns CDR1 MDHEN and CDR2 SYDVKM. This CDR3 is 14 amino acids long. CDR3 sequence reads: CASSLGNWGQPQHF. The CDR3 nucleotides are TGTGCCAGCAGTTTAGGCAATTGGGGCCAGCCCCAGCATTTT. Using reference TRBV28 and TRBJ1-5 for the parts outside the CDR3, the full variable domain is DVKVTQSSRYLVKRTGEKVFLECVQDMDHENMFWYRQDPGLGLRLIYFSYDVKMKEKGDIPEGYSVSREKKERFSLILESASTNQTSMYLCASSLGNWGQPQHFGDGTRLSIL.

This clone has only a few counts. J is TRBJ1-2 and V is TRBV28, with TRBD1 matching 7 bases. The germline V gene encodes CDR1 MDHEN and CDR2 SYDVKM. The CDR3 length is 14 residues. V was pared by 4 bases and J by 2 bases, with 4 bases of the junction left unmatched. This chain's CDR3 is CASSSQGQNYGYTF. DNA for the CDR3: TGTGCCAGCAGTTCCCAGGGACAGAACTATGGCTACACCTTC.